Each of the 11 T cell receptor beta chains below was sequenced from the same sample in a study of blood T cell repertoires in COVID-19. Produced via immunoSEQ multiplex PCR; TCRdb's table is partial and in-frame only. The sample contains approximately 270,000 clones, around 88% of which appear only once. Sequences were obtained from peripheral blood. The receptor set was obtained from a woman aged 30 to 39 with COVID-19, enrolled during active disease.

The rearrangement uses TRBV7-2 and TRBJ2-3, with 7 bases lining up with TRBD2. The CDR3 loop spans 15 amino acids. Germline V gene data show CDR1 as SGHTA and CDR2 as FQGNSA. V shed 0 bases, J shed 6 bases, and the junction held 6 bases outside the gene matches. The CDR3 DNA follows: TGTGCCAGCAGCTTAGCGGGGGGGACCGTGGATACGCAGTATTTT. Translating gives CASSLAGGTVDTQYF.

V and J are TRBV24-1 and TRBJ1-2; 12 positions agree with TRBD1. The CDR3 loop spans 14 amino acids. Germline V gene lookup returns CDR1 KGHDR and CDR2 SFDVKD. V lost 7 bases and J lost 8; bases outside the gene matches: 7. The CDR3 here is CATRRRDRGLGYTF. For the CDR3, the DNA is TGTGCCACCAGACGAAGGGACAGGGGGCTCGGCTACACCTTC.

V and J are TRBV9 and TRBJ1-4; D is uncertain. V dropped 1 base and J dropped 5 bases, with 12 bases sitting between them. The CDR3 sequence is 15 residues long. The germline gives CDR1 SGDLS, CDR2 YYNGEE. The CDR3 DNA follows: TGTGCCAGCAGCGTACGGGGAACAAGGAATGAAAAACTGTTTTTT. This gives the protein CASSVRGTRNEKLFF.

The sample holds one count of this clone. An end of the junction does not agree with germline; a read error may underlie this. V usage is TRBV7-7 and J usage is TRBJ2-5, with 8 bases aligning to TRBD1. Per germline, CDR1 SSHAT and CDR2 FNYEAQ (reference sequence). The CDR3 runs 16 residues. CDR3 sequence (DNA): TGTGCTAGCAGCCCAAGGTGGGACAGGAACCAAGAGACCCAGTACTTC. Translating gives CASSPRWDRNQETQYF.

The chain has TRBV5-4 and TRBJ1-6, with D unresolved. Germline values: CDR1 SGHNT, CDR2 YYREEE (reference sequence). The CDR3 is 16 amino acids. Trimming stripped 0 bases from V and 5 bases from J, with 12 bases between. CDR3 sequence: CASSLEAGPNNSPLHF. The CDR3 region has the DNA TGTGCCAGCAGCTTGGAGGCAGGCCCGAATAATTCACCCCTCCACTTT.

CDR3 region: CASSFLSGSDGNEQFF. The DNA for the CDR3 is TGTGCCAGCAGCTTCCTTAGCGGGAGCGATGGCAATGAGCAGTTCTTC. V usage is TRBV7-2 and J usage is TRBJ2-1; TRBD2 aligns across 9 bases. With 3 bases clipped from V and 6 bases from J, the junction kept 9 bases outside the gene matches. The CDR3 contains 16 residues. Per the germline V gene, CDR1 is SGHTA and CDR2 is FQGNSA.

V and J are TRBV6-5 and TRBJ1-5, with no clear D. The V end lost 6 bases, the J end lost 1 base, and 4 bases lay between the germline ends. Germline V gene sequence: CDR1 MNHEY, CDR2 SVGAGI. This CDR3 spans 12 amino acids. The CDR3 nucleotides read TGTGCCAGCAGCTTCAGCAATCAGCCCCAGCATTTT. Translating it yields CASSFSNQPQHF.

The chain carries TRBV2 and TRBJ1-4, with 7 bases identical to TRBD1. The germline V gene encodes CDR1 SNHLY and CDR2 FYNNEI. This CDR3 is built from 13 residues. Germline trimming cut 6 bases from V and 6 bases from J; bases unmatched to any gene: 4. CDR3: CASRITGDEKLFF. The CDR3 DNA sequence: TGTGCCAGCAGGATCACAGGGGATGAAAAACTGTTTTTT.

V is TRBV11-3 and J is TRBJ2-1, with 11 positions matching TRBD2. Germline trimming cut 1 base from V and 6 bases from J; bases unmatched to any gene: 5. Germline CDR1 SGHNT, CDR2 YENEEA. The CDR3 is made up of 16 amino acids. The CDR3 nucleotides are TGTGCCAGCAGCTTAGTAGGTCTAGCGGGAGGCAATGAGCAGTTCTTC. It translates to CASSLVGLAGGNEQFF.

V gene TRBV11-2 combines with J gene TRBJ1-6, with no clear D. This CDR3 is 13 amino acids long. Germline-derived CDR1 and CDR2 are SGHAT and FQNNGV. V was cut by 3 bases and J by 7 bases, with 7 bases left in between. DNA for the CDR3: TGTGCCAGCAGCTTGGGCTCCAATTCACCCCTCCACTTT. Its translation: CASSLGSNSPLHF.

This clone has just one count. The genes are TRBV19 and TRBJ1-5; tentative D call: TRBD1 (6 bases). The CDR3 contains 17 residues. CDR1 is LNHDA and CDR2 is SQIVND in the germline V gene (reference sequence). Trimming removed 6 bases from V and 0 bases from J, with 18 bases in between. The CDR3 sequence is CASSRSEGGFSNQPQHF. CDR3 DNA sequence: TGTGCCAGTAGCCGCTCGGAGGGGGGGTTTAGCAATCAGCCCCAGCATTTT.